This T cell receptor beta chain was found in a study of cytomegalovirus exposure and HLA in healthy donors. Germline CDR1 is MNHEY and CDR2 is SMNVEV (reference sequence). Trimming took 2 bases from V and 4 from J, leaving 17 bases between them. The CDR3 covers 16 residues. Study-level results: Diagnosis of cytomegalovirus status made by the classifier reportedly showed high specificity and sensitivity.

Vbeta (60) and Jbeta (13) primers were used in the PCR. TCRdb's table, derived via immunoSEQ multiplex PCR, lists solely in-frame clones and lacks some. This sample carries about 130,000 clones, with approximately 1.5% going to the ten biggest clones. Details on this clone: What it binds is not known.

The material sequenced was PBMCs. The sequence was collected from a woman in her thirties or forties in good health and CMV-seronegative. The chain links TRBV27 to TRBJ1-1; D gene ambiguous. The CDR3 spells CASSLPGRPGFTEAFF. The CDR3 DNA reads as TGTGCCAGCAGTTTACCCGGCAGACCGGGGTTCACTGAAGCTTTCTTT.